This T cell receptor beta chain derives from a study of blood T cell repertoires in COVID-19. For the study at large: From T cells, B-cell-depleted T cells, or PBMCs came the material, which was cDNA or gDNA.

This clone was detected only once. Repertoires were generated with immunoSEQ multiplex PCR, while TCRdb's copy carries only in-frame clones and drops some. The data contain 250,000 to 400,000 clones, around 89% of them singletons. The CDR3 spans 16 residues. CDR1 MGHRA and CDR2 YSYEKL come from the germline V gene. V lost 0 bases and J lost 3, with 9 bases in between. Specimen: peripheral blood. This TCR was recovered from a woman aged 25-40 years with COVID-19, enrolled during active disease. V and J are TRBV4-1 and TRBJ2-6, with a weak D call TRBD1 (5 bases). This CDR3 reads CASSQDRVGGANVLTF. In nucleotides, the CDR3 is TGCGCCAGCAGCCAAGACAGGGTCGGTGGGGCCAACGTCCTGACTTTC.